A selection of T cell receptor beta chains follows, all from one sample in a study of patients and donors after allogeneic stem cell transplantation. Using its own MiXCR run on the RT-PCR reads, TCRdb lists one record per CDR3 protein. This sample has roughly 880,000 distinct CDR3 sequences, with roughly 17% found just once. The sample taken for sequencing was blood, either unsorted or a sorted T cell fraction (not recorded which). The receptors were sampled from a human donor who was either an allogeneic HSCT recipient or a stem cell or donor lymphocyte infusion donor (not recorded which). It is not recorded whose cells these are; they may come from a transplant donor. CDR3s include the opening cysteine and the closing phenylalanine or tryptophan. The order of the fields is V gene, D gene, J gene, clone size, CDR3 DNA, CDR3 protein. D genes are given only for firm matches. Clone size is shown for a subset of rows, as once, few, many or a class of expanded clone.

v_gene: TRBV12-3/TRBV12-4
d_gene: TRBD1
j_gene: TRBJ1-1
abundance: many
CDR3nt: TGTGCCAGCAGTTTAGAAGTAGGGGGCGACACTGAAGCTTTCTTT
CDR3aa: CASSLEVGGDTEAFF

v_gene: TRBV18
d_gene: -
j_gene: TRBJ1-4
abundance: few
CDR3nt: TGTGCCAGCTCACCGTCACGGGGTGAGGGTGAAAAACTGTTTTTT
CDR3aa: CASSPSRGEGEKLFF

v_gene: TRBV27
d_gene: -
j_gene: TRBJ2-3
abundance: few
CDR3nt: TGTGCCAGCCGGCTTGTAGTCGAGGCAGGGGGCACAGATACGCAGTATTTT
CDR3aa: CASRLVVEAGGTDTQYF

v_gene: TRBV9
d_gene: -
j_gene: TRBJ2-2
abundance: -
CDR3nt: TGTGCCAGCAGCGTCCACCGGGAGCTGTTTTTT
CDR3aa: CASSVHRELFF

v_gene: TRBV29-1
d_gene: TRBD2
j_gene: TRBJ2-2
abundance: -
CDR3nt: TGCAGCGTCAGACTAGCGGAAACGAACACCGGGGAGCTGTTTTTT
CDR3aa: CSVRLAETNTGELFF

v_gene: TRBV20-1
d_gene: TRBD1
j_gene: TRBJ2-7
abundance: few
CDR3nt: TGCAGTGCTAGAGATTGGCAGGGGGCCGTCTACGAGCAGTACTTC
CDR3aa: CSARDWQGAVYEQYF

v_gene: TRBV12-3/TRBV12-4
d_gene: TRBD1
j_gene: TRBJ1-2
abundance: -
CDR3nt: TGTGCCAGCAAAGGGACAGGGGTTCTCTATGGCTACACCTTC
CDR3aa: CASKGTGVLYGYTF

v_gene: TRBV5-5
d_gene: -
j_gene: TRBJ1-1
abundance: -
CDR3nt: TGTGCCAGCAGCGAGAAGACTGAAGCTTTCTTT
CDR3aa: CASSEKTEAFF

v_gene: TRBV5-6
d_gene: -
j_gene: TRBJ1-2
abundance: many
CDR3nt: TGTGCCAGCAGCGAACCGACGGATTATGGCTACACCTTC
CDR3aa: CASSEPTDYGYTF

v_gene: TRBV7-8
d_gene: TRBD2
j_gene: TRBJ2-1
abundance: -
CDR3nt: TGTGCCAGCAGCTTAATTAGCGGGGCATACAATGAGCAGTTCTTC
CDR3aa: CASSLISGAYNEQFF

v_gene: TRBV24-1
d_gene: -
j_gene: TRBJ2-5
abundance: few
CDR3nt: TGTGCCACCAGTGATTCGAGGTTAGAGACCCAGTACTTC
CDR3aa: CATSDSRLETQYF

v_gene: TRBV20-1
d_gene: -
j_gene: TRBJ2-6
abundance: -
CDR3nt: TGCAGTGCTAGTACGGGGACTGGGGCCAACGTCCTGACTTTC
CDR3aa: CSASTGTGANVLTF

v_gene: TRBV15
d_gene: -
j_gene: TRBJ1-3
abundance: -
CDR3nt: TGTGCCACCAGCAGAGATGGCGGCCGGGGTACGAACACCATATATTTT
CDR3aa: CATSRDGGRGTNTIYF

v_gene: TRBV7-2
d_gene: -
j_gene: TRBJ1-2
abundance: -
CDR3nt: TGTGCCAGCAGCCCTGGACAGAAAACCTATGGCTACACCTTC
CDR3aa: CASSPGQKTYGYTF

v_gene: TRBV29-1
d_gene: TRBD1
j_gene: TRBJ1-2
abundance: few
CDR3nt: TGCAGCGTTGCCCCCCAGACAGGGGGCTATGGCTACACCTTC
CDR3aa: CSVAPQTGGYGYTF

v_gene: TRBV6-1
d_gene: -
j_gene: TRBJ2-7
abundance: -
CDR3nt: TGTGCCAGCTGGCCTGAGGGTGGGTACGAGCAGTACTTC
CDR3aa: CASWPEGGYEQYF

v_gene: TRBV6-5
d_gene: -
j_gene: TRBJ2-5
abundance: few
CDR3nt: TGTGCCAGCAGTTACTGGGGGGGCAACACAGAGACCCAGTACTTC
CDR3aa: CASSYWGGNTETQYF

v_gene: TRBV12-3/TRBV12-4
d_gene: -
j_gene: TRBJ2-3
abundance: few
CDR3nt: TGTGCCAGCAGTCCGACTAACCCAACGCAGTATTTT
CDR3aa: CASSPTNPTQYF

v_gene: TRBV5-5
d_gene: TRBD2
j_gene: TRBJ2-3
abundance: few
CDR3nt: TGTGCCAGCAGCGTGACACCTAGCGGGGCGGCAGATACGCAGTATTTT
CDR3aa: CASSVTPSGAADTQYF

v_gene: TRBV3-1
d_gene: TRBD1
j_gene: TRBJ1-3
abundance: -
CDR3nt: TGTGCCAGCAGCCAACGGGACAGTGGAAACACCATATATTTT
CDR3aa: CASSQRDSGNTIYF

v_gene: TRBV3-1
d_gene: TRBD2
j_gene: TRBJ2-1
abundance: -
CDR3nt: TGTGCCAGCAGCCTGACGACTAGCGGGATTCAGTTCTTC
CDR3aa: CASSLTTSGIQFF